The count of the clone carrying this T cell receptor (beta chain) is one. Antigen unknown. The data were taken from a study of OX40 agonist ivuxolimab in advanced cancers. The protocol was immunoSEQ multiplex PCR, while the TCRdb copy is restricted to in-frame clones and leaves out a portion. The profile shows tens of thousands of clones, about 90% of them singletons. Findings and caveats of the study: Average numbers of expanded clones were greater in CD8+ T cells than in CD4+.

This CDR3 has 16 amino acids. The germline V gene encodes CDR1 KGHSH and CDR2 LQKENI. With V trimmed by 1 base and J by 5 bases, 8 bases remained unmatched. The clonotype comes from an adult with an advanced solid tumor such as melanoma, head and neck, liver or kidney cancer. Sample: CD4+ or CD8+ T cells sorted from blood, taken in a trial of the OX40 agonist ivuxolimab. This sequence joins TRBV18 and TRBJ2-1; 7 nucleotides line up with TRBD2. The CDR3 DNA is TGTGCCAGCTCACCACGCGGCGGGAGTTCGAACAATGAGCAGTTCTTC. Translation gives CASSPRGGSSNNEQFF.